The sequence of this TCR beta chain was determined in a study of identical twins. Template switching supplied a universal primer site; unique molecular identifiers were carried on the cDNA. TCRdb redid the calling of the 5' RACE reads with MiXCR, one entry per CDR3 protein. The data show roughly 480,000 distinct CDR3 sequences, roughly a quarter seen once. The CDR3 sequence is 14 residues long. The germline CDR1 and CDR2 sequences are SQVTM and ANQGSEA. V was clipped by 4 bases and J by 0 bases, with 12 bases between them. Healthy Caucasians, and only they, were the donors. This clonotype has just a few counts. The data also belong to a second study, concerning T cells expressing NK-cell markers. That source reports: The use of an anti-gamma-delta TCR antibody, which was added in several experiments, restricted sorting to T cells expressing alpha-beta TCR.

Sequencing was carried out using CD4+ T cells sorted from blood. This receptor was taken from a woman under 30 in good health. This sequence joins TRBV29-1 and TRBJ1-2; possibly TRBD1 for D (6 bases). CDR3 coding DNA: TGCAGCGTTGCGTCTCGGGGGCCTAACTATGGCTACACCTTC. Its translation: CSVASRGPNYGYTF.